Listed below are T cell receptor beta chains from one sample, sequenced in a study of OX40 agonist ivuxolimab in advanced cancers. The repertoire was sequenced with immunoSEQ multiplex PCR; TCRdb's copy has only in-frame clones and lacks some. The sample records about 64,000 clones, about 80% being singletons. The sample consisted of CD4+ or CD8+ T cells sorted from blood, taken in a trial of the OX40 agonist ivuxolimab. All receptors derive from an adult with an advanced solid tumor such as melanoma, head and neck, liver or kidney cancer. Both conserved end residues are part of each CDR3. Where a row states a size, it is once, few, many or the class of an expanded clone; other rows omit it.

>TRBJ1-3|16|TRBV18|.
CASSPQDRGSGNTIYF
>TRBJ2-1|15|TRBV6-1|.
CASSDRLAGEAGQFF
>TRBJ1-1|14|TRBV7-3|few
CASSPRTGSTEAFF
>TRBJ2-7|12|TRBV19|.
CASSSPVGEQYF
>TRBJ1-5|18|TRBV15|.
CATSRETSIGERRQPQHF
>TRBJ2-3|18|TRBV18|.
CASSPLRTGPTSTDTQYF
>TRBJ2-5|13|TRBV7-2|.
CASASAVGETQYF
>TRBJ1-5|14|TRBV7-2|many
CASSWLVSNQPQHF
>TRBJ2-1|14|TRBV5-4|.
CASSLPRGDREQFF
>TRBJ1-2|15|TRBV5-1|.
CASSLANSAGNGYTF
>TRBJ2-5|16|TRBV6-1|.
CASSDVAAGGRETQYF
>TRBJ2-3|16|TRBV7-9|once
CASSTSLAGTLDTQYF
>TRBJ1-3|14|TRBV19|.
CASRPQRTGNTIYF
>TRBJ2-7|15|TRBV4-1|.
CASSQGRDRPYEQYF
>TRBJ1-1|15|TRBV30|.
CAWRARDRLATEAFF
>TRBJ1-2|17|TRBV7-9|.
CASSLAYGQAINYGYTF
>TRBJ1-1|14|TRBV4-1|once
CASSLGTVNTEAFF
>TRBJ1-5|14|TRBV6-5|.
CASSYGDRNQPQHF
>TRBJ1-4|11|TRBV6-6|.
CASRKQELKVF
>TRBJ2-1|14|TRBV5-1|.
CASSQTSGSYEQFF
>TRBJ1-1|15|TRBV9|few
CASSVAGGGLTEAFF
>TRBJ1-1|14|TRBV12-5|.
CASGRDRVSTEAFF
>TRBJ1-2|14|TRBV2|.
CASSEGQYNYGYTF
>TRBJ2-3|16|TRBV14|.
CASSPRGLVGVDTQYF
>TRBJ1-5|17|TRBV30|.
CAWSPQRISLGNQPQHF
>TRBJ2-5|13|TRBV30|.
CAWGQGGLETQYF
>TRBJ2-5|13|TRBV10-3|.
CAISVGTEETQYF
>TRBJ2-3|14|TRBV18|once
CASSGDGGTDTQYF
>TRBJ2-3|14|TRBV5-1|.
CASSLASSTDTQYF
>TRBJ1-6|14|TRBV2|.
CASTGGEMNSPLHF
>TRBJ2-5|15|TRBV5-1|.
CASSQGTGAGETQYF
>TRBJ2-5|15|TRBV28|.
CASSGQGTKKETQYF
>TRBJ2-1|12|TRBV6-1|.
CASREVGGEQFF
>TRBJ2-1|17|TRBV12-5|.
CASGLAPLAGGSNEQFF
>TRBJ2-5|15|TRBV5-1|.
CASSLGGGFQETQYF
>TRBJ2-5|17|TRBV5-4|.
CASSLGGLAGDSETQYF
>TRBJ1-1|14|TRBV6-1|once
CASNGPGMNTEAFF
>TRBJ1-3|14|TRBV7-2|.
CASRHTGSGNTIYF
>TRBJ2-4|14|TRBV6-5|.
CASRGTGGAAIQYF
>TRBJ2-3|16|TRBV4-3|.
CASSEEGDPRTDTQYF
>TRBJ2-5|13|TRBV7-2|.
CASSGTITETQYF
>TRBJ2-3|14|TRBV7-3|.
CASSTSIGADTQYF
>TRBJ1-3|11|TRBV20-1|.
CSARTGNTIYF
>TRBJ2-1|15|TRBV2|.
CASREWGLADNEQFF
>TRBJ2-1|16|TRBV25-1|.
CASSGGAGGVYNEQFF
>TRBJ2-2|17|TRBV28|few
CASSFGRGSSNTGELFF
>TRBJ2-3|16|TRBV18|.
CASSPPGQGRGDTQYF